This TCR beta chain was observed in a study of blood T cell repertoires in COVID-19. Study details: In each case, the material was cDNA or gDNA derived from T cells, B-cell-depleted T cells, or PBMCs.

The CDR3 spans 12 residues. Trimming left V 6 bases short and J 2 bases short, with 8 bases between. Data came from immunoSEQ multiplex PCR; TCRdb stores just in-frame clones and leaves some out. The table records 250,000 to 350,000 clones, about 87% of them present only once. The genes are TRBV12-3 or TRBV12-4 and TRBJ2-7; perhaps TRBD1 as D (6 bases). The sequence derives from a woman in her forties or fifties with COVID-19, enrolled during active disease. The sample comprised peripheral blood. The CDR3 region has the DNA TGTGCCAGCAGCGGACAGACCTACGAGCAGTACTTC. Encoded protein: CASSGQTYEQYF.